What follows are 11 T cell receptor beta chains derived from one specimen sequenced in a study of Ad26.COV2.S vaccination and SARS-CoV-2 variants (TCRdb year 2021). The library came from the immunoSEQ multiplex PCR assay. Held by TCRdb, this immuneACCESS table contains in-frame sequences only and omits some clones. Under half of the omission traces to an unresolved V gene where checked; the cause of the rest is unknown. This sample comprises approximately 410,000 clones, 85% to 90% of them detected only once. The ten largest account for about 3.5% of the sample. The intended sense of this specimen's treatment or condition label: around 19 received Ad26.COV2.S at low or high dose, single or two shots; about 5 received placebo; per-sample allocation not given. For vaccine and placebo recipients, the sequenced repertoires came from samples collected on day 63 after the first injection. This specimen consisted of peripheral blood, obtained in a trial of Ad26.COV2.S vaccine versus placebo. The receptors originated from a person between 18 and 65 years old who received the Ad26.COV2.S COVID-19 vaccine or a placebo.

This rearrangement joins TRBV3-1 (or the pseudogene TRBV3-2) to TRBJ2-5, with D perhaps TRBD2 (6 bases). This CDR3 spans 14 amino acids. CDR1 and CDR2 from the germline V gene are LGHDT and YNNKEL (reference sequence). The ends were cut back, 11 bases at V and 1 base at J, with 17 bases in the middle. The CDR3, as DNA: TGTGCCGCTTCGGGAAGCGGGTTCCAAGAGACCCAGTACTTC. Translating it yields CAASGSGFQETQYF.

J is TRBJ1-5 and V is TRBV4-1; the D gene is possibly TRBD1 (5 bases). Trimming left V 0 bases short and J 2 bases short, with 14 bases between. The germline CDR1 and CDR2 sequences are MGHRA and YSYEKL. The CDR3 covers 17 residues. The CDR3 spells CASSQDRDFGGNQPQHF. The CDR3 bases are TGCGCCAGCAGCCAAGATAGGGACTTCGGGGGCAATCAGCCCCAGCATTTT.

The rearrangement joins TRBV19 to TRBJ2-3; 8 nucleotides match TRBD1. This CDR3 is 15 amino acids long. Germline CDR1 LNHDA, CDR2 SQIVND (reference sequence). The junction had 2 bases not matched to a gene; V was cut back by 1 base and J by 2 bases. CDR3 region: CASSIGTGSTDTQYF. In DNA form, the CDR3 reads TGTGCCAGTAGTATAGGGACAGGGTCCACAGATACGCAGTATTTT.

As to this clone: Other DNA sequences from this sample encode an identical CDR3 as well. The rearrangement joins TRBV27 to TRBJ1-2; 8 bases agree with TRBD1. This CDR3 has 14 residues. Germline CDR1 and CDR2: MNHEY and SMNVEV (reference sequence). J lost 2 bases, V lost 5 bases, and 4 bases had no gene match. CDR3: CASSLTGANYGYTF. CDR3 DNA sequence: TGTGCCAGCAGTCTGACAGGGGCGAACTATGGCTACACCTTC.

The chain carries TRBV28 and TRBJ2-7; TRBD2 aligns across 7 bases. Germline loops: CDR1 MDHEN, CDR2 SYDVKM. The J segment lost 3 bases and the V segment lost 2 bases, leaving 4 bases of the junction unmatched. The CDR3 is 14 residues long. Written as DNA, the CDR3 is TGTGCCAGCAGTTTAGCGGGGGTTAACTACGAGCAGTACTTC. Its translation is CASSLAGVNYEQYF.

The rearrangement joins TRBV7-8 to TRBJ1-5, with D unclear. Germline V gene data show CDR1 as SGHVS and CDR2 as FQNEAQ. V lost 5 bases and J lost 7, with 12 bases in between. The CDR3 contains 13 residues. The CDR3 spells CASSLGREQPQHF. CDR3 coding DNA: TGTGCCAGCAGCCTAGGGCGAGAACAGCCCCAGCATTTT.

This chain joins TRBV2 and TRBJ1-5; TRBD1 matches at 7 bases. V was pared by 4 bases and J by 5 bases, with 5 bases of the junction left unmatched. CDR1 SNHLY and CDR2 FYNNEI come from the germline V gene. The CDR3 is 14 residues long. The CDR3 sequence is CASSAGGMHQPQHF. CDR3 sequence (DNA): TGTGCCAGCAGTGCAGGGGGGATGCATCAGCCCCAGCATTTT.

The V call is TRBV7-3, the J call TRBJ1-3, with D perhaps TRBD1 (5 bases). CDR1 SGHTA and CDR2 FQGTGA come from the germline V gene. Trimming removed 3 bases from V and 2 bases from J, with 11 bases in between. This CDR3 contains 15 residues. CDR3: CASSFRAGTGNTIYF. DNA for the CDR3: TGTGCCAGCAGCTTTAGGGCAGGGACTGGAAACACCATATATTTT.

The chain recombines TRBV15 with TRBJ2-6; the D is unclear. CDR1 LNHNV and CDR2 YYDKDF come from the germline V gene (reference sequence). The CDR3 contains 16 residues. Trimming stripped 4 bases from V and 0 bases from J, with 10 bases between. The CDR3 bases are TGTGCCACCAGCACCCCAGATATCTCTGGGGCCAACGTCCTGACTTTC. This codes for CATSTPDISGANVLTF.

This clone has a handful of counts. The V and J genes are TRBV7-9 and TRBJ1-1, with D perhaps matching TRBD1 (6 bases). Germline V gives CDR1 SEHNR, CDR2 FQNEAQ (reference sequence). Trimming took off 4 bases at V and 3 bases at J, with 15 bases between the two ends. This CDR3 spans 15 amino acids. Here the CDR3 reads CASSSLQGGHTEAFF. The CDR3 coding sequence is TGTGCCAGCAGCTCATTACAGGGCGGTCACACTGAAGCTTTCTTT.

The chain couples TRBV7-8 to TRBJ1-4, with TRBD1 matching over 7 bases. CDR3 length: 13 residues. After removal of 5 bases from V and 13 bases from J, the junction contained 10 bases not matched to a gene. Per the germline V gene, CDR1 is SGHVS and CDR2 is FQNEAQ. CDR3 DNA sequence: TGTGCCAGCAGCCTGGGGACAGAGATTGGACTGTTTTTT. It translates to CASSLGTEIGLFF.